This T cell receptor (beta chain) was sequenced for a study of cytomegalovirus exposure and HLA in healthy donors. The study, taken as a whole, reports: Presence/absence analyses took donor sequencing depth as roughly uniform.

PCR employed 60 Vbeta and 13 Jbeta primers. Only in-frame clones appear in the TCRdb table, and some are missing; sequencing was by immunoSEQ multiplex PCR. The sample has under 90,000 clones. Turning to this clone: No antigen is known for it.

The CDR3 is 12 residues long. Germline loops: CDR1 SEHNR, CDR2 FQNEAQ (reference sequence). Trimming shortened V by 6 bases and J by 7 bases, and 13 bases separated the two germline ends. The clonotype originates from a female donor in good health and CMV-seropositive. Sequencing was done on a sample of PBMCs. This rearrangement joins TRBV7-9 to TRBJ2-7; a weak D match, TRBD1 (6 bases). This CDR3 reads CASSSGTREQYF. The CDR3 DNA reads TGTGCCAGCAGTTCAGGGACAAGAGAGCAGTACTTC.